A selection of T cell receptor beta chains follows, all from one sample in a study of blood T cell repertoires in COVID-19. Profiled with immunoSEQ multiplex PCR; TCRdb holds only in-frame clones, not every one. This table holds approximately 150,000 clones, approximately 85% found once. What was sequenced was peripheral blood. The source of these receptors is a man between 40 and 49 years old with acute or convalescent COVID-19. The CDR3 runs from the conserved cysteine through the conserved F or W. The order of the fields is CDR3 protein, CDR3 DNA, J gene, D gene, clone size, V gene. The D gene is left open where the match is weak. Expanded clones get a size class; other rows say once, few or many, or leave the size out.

CASSVDRHNQPQHF TGTGCCAGCAGCGTGGACAGGCACAATCAGCCCCAGCATTTT TRBJ1-5 TRBD1 - TRBV7-2
CASSRRDRGANQPQHF TGTGCCAGCAGTCGACGAGACAGGGGCGCGAATCAGCCCCAGCATTTT TRBJ1-5 TRBD1 - TRBV6-6
CASSFWEKRNYGYTF TGTGCCAGCAGCTTCTGGGAGAAGAGGAACTATGGCTACACCTTC TRBJ1-2 - - TRBV7-9
CASVEGEYTGELFF TGTGCCAGCGTCGAGGGGGAATACACCGGGGAGCTGTTTTTT TRBJ2-2 - - TRBV6-5
CASSGTGDAYEQYF TGCGCCAGCAGCGGGACAGGGGATGCCTACGAGCAGTACTTC TRBJ2-7 TRBD1 - TRBV5-1
CASSSSGRGPTDTQYF TGTGCCAGCAGCTCCAGCGGGCGCGGGCCTACAGATACGCAGTATTTT TRBJ2-3 - - TRBV11-2
CAISTGQVTSSYNSPLHF TGTGCCATCAGTACCGGACAAGTAACAAGCTCCTATAATTCACCCCTCCACTTT TRBJ1-6 - - TRBV10-3
CASSQEGIGQIEAFF TGTGCCAGCAGCCAAGAGGGGATAGGACAGATTGAAGCTTTCTTT TRBJ1-1 - - TRBV3-1/TRBV3-2
CASSLAGGIYGYTF TGTGCCAGCAGCTTAGCGGGGGGGATCTATGGCTACACCTTC TRBJ1-2 - - TRBV11-2
CASSPVRSTGELFF TGTGCCAGCTCACCCGTACGTAGCACCGGGGAGCTGTTTTTT TRBJ2-2 - few TRBV18
CASRQQQGTYQPQHF TGTGCCAGCAGACAACAACAGGGCACCTATCAGCCCCAGCATTTT TRBJ1-5 - - TRBV6-5
CASSFGQAVGDTQYF TGTGCCAGCAGCTTTGGACAGGCCGTAGGGGATACGCAGTATTTT TRBJ2-3 TRBD1 - TRBV7-2
CASSLNIQTGELFF TGCGCCAGCAGCTTGAATATCCAGACCGGGGAGCTGTTTTTT TRBJ2-2 - - TRBV5-1
CASRGQFNQPQHF TGTGCCAGTAGAGGACAGTTCAATCAGCCCCAGCATTTT TRBJ1-5 - - TRBV19
CASSNSGSGNTIYF TGTGCCAGCAGCAACAGTGGCTCTGGAAACACCATATATTTT TRBJ1-3 - - TRBV21-1
CASSEWTSDYNEQFF TGTGCCAGCAGCGAATGGACTAGCGACTACAATGAGCAGTTCTTC TRBJ2-1 TRBD2 - TRBV9
CASSPSGGASNEQFF TGTGCCAGCAGCCCTAGCGGGGGGGCCTCTAATGAGCAGTTCTTC TRBJ2-1 TRBD2 - TRBV3-1/TRBV3-2
CASSRGEGTEAFF TGTGCCAGTAGCCGGGGGGAGGGCACTGAAGCTTTCTTT TRBJ1-1 - - TRBV19
CASSYGPTEAFF TGTGCCAGCAGTTACGGGCCGACTGAAGCTTTCTTT TRBJ1-1 - once TRBV6-5
CASSPPGGLYNEQFF TGTGCCAGCAGCCCGCCGGGGGGGCTCTACAATGAGCAGTTCTTC TRBJ2-1 TRBD2 - TRBV7-9
CASSDFPGSKLFF TGTGCCAGCAGTGACTTTCCGGGGTCCAAGCTGTTTTTT TRBJ2-2 - - TRBV6-4
CATPAVTNWSAEAFF TGTGCCACCCCGGCGGTCACGAACTGGTCTGCTGAAGCTTTCTTT TRBJ1-1 - - TRBV21-1
CASSRTQGVYEQYF TGTGCCAGCAGCCGAACACAGGGAGTGTACGAGCAGTACTTC TRBJ2-7 - - TRBV5-4
CAISKTALYYNEQFF TGTGCCATCAGTAAGACAGCACTTTACTACAATGAGCAGTTCTTC TRBJ2-1 - - TRBV10-3
CASGFAAGGNYEQYF TGTGCTAGTGGTTTTGCGGCGGGGGGGAACTACGAGCAGTACTTC TRBJ2-7 TRBD2 - TRBV12-5
CASSLSGGSTQYF TGTGCCAGCAGCCTCAGCGGCGGCTCCACGCAGTATTTT TRBJ2-3 - once TRBV9
CASGPGQSFQETQYF TGTGCCAGCGGACCGGGACAGAGTTTTCAAGAGACCCAGTACTTC TRBJ2-5 TRBD1 - TRBV11-2
CASSLGGTGELFF TGTGCCAGCAGCTTAGGAGGGACCGGGGAGCTGTTTTTT TRBJ2-2 - - TRBV7-3
CASSQEPYNEQFF TGTGCCAGCAGCCAGGAACCGTACAATGAGCAGTTCTTC TRBJ2-1 - once TRBV5-4
CASSFGQGLKYF TGTGCCAGCAGCTTTGGACAGGGACTAAAGTACTTC TRBJ2-4 - - TRBV13
CASRTGFLGNQPQHF TGTGCCAGTAGGACTGGGTTTTTGGGCAATCAGCCCCAGCATTTT TRBJ1-5 - - TRBV19
CASSDQVVMGSIQYF TGTGCCAGCAGTGATCAGGTAGTAATGGGGAGCATTCAGTACTTC TRBJ2-4 - - TRBV6-1
CASSKEEGYGYTF TGTGCCAGCAGCAAAGAGGAGGGCTATGGCTACACCTTC TRBJ1-2 - - TRBV21-1
CASSYGRGSYEQYF TGTGCCAGCAGTTACGGCAGGGGATCCTACGAGCAGTACTTC TRBJ2-7 - once TRBV6-5
CASSSLRARGYTF TGTGCCAGCAGTTCCCTCAGGGCGCGAGGCTACACCTTC TRBJ1-2 - - TRBV12-3/TRBV12-4
CASSRAGTGLGSPLHF TGTGCCAGCAGTAGGGCCGGGACAGGGTTAGGGTCACCCCTCCACTTT TRBJ1-6 TRBD1 - TRBV27
CASSPPVTVDSNQPQHF TGTGCCAGCTCACCACCGGTTACAGTCGATAGCAATCAGCCCCAGCATTTT TRBJ1-5 - - TRBV18
CASSVKSSYNEQFF TGTGCCAGCAGCGTTAAGAGCTCCTACAATGAGCAGTTCTTC TRBJ2-1 - - TRBV9
CASSPDVGRGGSPLHF TGTGCCAGCAGCCCCGACGTGGGGAGAGGAGGATCACCCCTCCACTTT TRBJ1-6 - - TRBV11-2
CASSFNSVAGGEQFF TGTGCCAGCAGTTTCAACTCGGTAGCGGGGGGTGAGCAGTTCTTC TRBJ2-1 TRBD2 - TRBV7-3
CASSIGQANYGYTF TGCGCCAGCAGCATCGGACAGGCTAACTATGGCTACACCTTC TRBJ1-2 TRBD1 - TRBV5-1
CASMQGLDIYEQYF TGTGCCAGTATGCAGGGACTAGACATCTACGAGCAGTACTTC TRBJ2-7 TRBD2 - TRBV2
CASSRQGNYEQYF TGTGCCAGCAGTAGACAGGGAAACTACGAGCAGTACTTC TRBJ2-7 TRBD1 - TRBV6-6
CASSYLTVGGDTQYF TGTGCCAGCAGCTATCTGACGGTCGGGGGAGATACGCAGTATTTT TRBJ2-3 - - TRBV5-5
CAWTGGDLSLANTIYF TGTGCCTGGACAGGAGGAGACTTATCTCTGGCAAACACCATATATTTT TRBJ1-3 - - TRBV30
CASSPRTGPEVWAFF TGTGCCAGCAGCCCACGGACAGGGCCCGAGGTGTGGGCTTTCTTT TRBJ1-1 TRBD1 few TRBV27
CASSLYGRGSPEAFF TGTGCCAGCAGCTTGTATGGCAGGGGGTCGCCTGAAGCTTTCTTT TRBJ1-1 TRBD1 - TRBV5-4
CASSLAASNQPQHF TGTGCCAGCAGCTTAGCGGCTAGCAATCAGCCCCAGCATTTT TRBJ1-5 - once TRBV7-2